The clone carrying this T cell receptor beta chain appeared once. As yet, its antigen is unknown. The sample belongs to a study of cytomegalovirus exposure and HLA in healthy donors. Per the germline V gene, CDR1 is SGHNT and CDR2 is YYREEE (reference sequence). V gave up 4 bases and J gave up 2 bases, with 12 bases separating them. The length of the CDR3 is 14 residues. The study's findings and limits: Analysis performed later found approximately 17,000 TCR beta sequences associated with HLA alleles at 0.05 false discovery rate.

The PCR had 60 Vbeta and 13 Jbeta primers. Clones were sequenced by immunoSEQ multiplex PCR, and TCRdb holds only the in-frame ones, with some missing. The sample shows under 150,000 clones, 75% to 80% of them seen only once. Source material: PBMCs. The sequence was collected from a male donor in good health and CMV-seronegative. This chain uses TRBV5-4 with TRBJ1-2; D is uncertain. In DNA, the CDR3 is TGTGCCAGCAGCCCGGTGGGCTCCAACTATGGCTACACCTTC. It yields the protein CASSPVGSNYGYTF.